These 21 T cell receptor beta chains were all obtained from the same sample, sequenced in a study of CD4 T cells in relation to SARS-CoV-2 and coronaviruses. TCRdb keeps only in-frame clones here, not all; method: immunoSEQ multiplex PCR. The table has 60,000 to 85,000 clones, approximately 93% seen once. CD4+ T cells from unexposed donors were obtained before the COVID-19 pandemic (2011-2018). The sample consisted of naive CD4+ T cells from PBMCs. Sample subset: naive CD4+ T cells isolated by negative enrichment. The receptors were gathered from a human donor in good health.

V is TRBV7-2 and J is TRBJ1-6; D remains unclear. This CDR3 comprises 13 residues. Germline CDR1 and CDR2: SGHTA and FQGNSA. V was shortened by 5 bases and J by 7 bases, with 9 bases between the two germline ends. The CDR3 loop is CASSLVWNSPLHF. The CDR3, as DNA: TGTGCCAGCAGCCTAGTTTGGAATTCACCCCTCCACTTT.

This clone was seen a few times. The genes are TRBV5-4 and TRBJ2-2; D tentatively reads TRBD1 or TRBD2 (5 bases each). Trimming left V 4 bases short and J 3 bases short, with 16 bases between. This CDR3 comprises 16 residues. Per the germline V gene, CDR1 is SGHNT and CDR2 is YYREEE (reference sequence). The CDR3 spells CASSAGRGADTGELFF. CDR3 bases: TGTGCCAGCAGCGCCGGCCGAGGGGCGGACACCGGGGAGCTGTTTTTT.

This sequence joins TRBV24-1 and TRBJ2-5, with 9 bases that match TRBD1. The CDR3 is made up of 16 amino acids. Germline lookup yields CDR1 KGHDR and CDR2 SFDVKD. V trimming: 4 bases; J trimming: 4 bases; junction bases outside the gene matches: 9. CDR3 residues: CATSDPGQGKGETQYF. The CDR3 DNA sequence: TGTGCCACCAGTGACCCAGGACAGGGGAAGGGAGAGACCCAGTACTTC.

The chain joins TRBV2 to TRBJ1-6, with 11 bases matching TRBD1. The V gene end was trimmed by 7 bases and the J gene end by 7 bases; junction bases not matched to a gene: 3. CDR3 length equals 14 residues. Germline lookup yields CDR1 SNHLY and CDR2 FYNNEI. The CDR3 region is CASIRDRGNSPLHF. The CDR3 bases are TGTGCCAGCATTAGGGACAGGGGGAATTCACCCCTCCACTTT.

The gene calls are TRBV21-1 and TRBJ2-3; the table's D gene call, TRBD2, was not cross checked with the DNA. TRBV21-1 is a listed pseudogene. The CDR3 is made up of 20 amino acids. The CDR3 protein is CASSKVVVGGRFLSTDTQYF. As DNA, the CDR3 is TGTGCCAGCAGCAAAGTTGTGGTGGGGGGGCGGTTCCTAAGCACAGATACGCAGTATTTT.

This chain connects TRBV7-2 to TRBJ1-6; D is unresolved. The CDR3 has 14 amino acids. CDR1 is SGHTA, CDR2 FQGNSA, per germline. The V end was cut by 2 bases, the J end by 8 bases, with 10 bases between. The CDR3 loop reads CASSLPGSHSPLHF. For the CDR3, the DNA is TGTGCCAGCAGCTTACCGGGGTCCCATTCACCCCTCCACTTT.

The gene calls are TRBV15 and TRBJ2-1, with 12 nucleotides matching TRBD2. Trimming took 5 bases from V and 8 from J; bases not matched to a gene: 7. The CDR3 extends over 15 amino acids. Per the germline V gene, CDR1 is LNHNV and CDR2 is YYDKDF (reference sequence). CDR3 nucleotides: TGTGCCACCAGCCTACTAGCGGGAGGCCCGTATGAGCAGTTCTTC. Its translation: CATSLLAGGPYEQFF.

The chain is built from TRBV28 and TRBJ2-3; 16 bases map to TRBD2. V was pared by 8 bases and J by 11 bases, with 7 bases of the junction left unmatched. Germline CDR1 and CDR2: MDHEN and SYDVKM. This CDR3 spans 14 amino acids. The DNA of the CDR3 is TGTGCCAGCGGGACTAGCGGGGGGGGCATGGTGCAGTATTTT. Encoded protein: CASGTSGGGMVQYF.

The V and J genes are TRBV7-9 and TRBJ1-1; possibly TRBD1 for D (5 bases). The CDR3 extends over 14 amino acids. Germline CDR1 is SEHNR and CDR2 is FQNEAQ (reference sequence). Trimming took off 0 bases at V and 5 bases at J, with 10 bases between the two ends. The DNA of the CDR3 is TGTGCCAGCAGCTTAGCGTGGGGCTCTACTGAAGCTTTCTTT. This codes for CASSLAWGSTEAFF.

V gene TRBV14 combines with J gene TRBJ1-3; D not resolved. CDR3 length: 16 residues. CDR1 and CDR2 (germline): SGHDN, FVKESK. With 4 bases removed from V and 3 bases from J, the gap between germline ends came to 16 bases. In DNA form, the CDR3 reads TGTGCCAGCAGCCGGAACCTCGGGTTTAGTGGAAACACCATATATTTT. As protein: CASSRNLGFSGNTIYF.

Only a few counts were recorded for this clone. The chain joins TRBV27 to TRBJ2-1; 9 bases match TRBD2. Per germline, CDR1 MNHEY and CDR2 SMNVEV (reference sequence). CDR3 length: 15 residues. V trimming: 3 bases; J trimming: 0 bases; junction bases outside the gene matches: 0. CDR3 protein: CASSLTSGSYNEQFF. DNA of the CDR3: TGTGCCAGCAGTTTGACTAGCGGCTCCTACAATGAGCAGTTCTTC.

J is TRBJ1-5 and V is TRBV19, with D possibly TRBD1 on 5 matching bases. CDR1 is LNHDA, CDR2 SQIVND, per germline (reference sequence). CDR3 length: 16 amino acids. V gave up 7 bases and J gave up 3 bases, with 19 bases separating them. The CDR3 DNA reads as TGTGCCAGTACATTTGACAGTACATTCTTCAATCAGCCCCAGCATTTT. Amino acid sequence: CASTFDSTFFNQPQHF.

Turning to this clone: At one of its ends the junction is not consistent with the germline gene, which may arise from a read error. The chain joins TRBV2 to TRBJ2-1, with 16 bases that match TRBD2. This CDR3 has 19 residues. In germline, CDR1 is SNHLY, CDR2 FYNNEI. CDR3 nucleotides: TGTGCCAGCAATGGAGGGACTAGCGGGAGGGCCGACTCCTTCAATGAGCAGTTCTTC. As protein: CASNGGTSGRADSFNEQFF.

This clone was found once. This rearrangement joins TRBV6-6 to TRBJ2-2, with 9 bases aligning to TRBD1. J gave up 6 bases and V 6 bases, and 2 bases lay outside the gene matches. The CDR3 is 13 amino acids. Germline V gene lookup returns CDR1 MNHNY and CDR2 SVGAGI (reference sequence). CDR3 coding DNA: TGTGCCAGCAGACGGACAGGGGCCGGGGAGCTGTTTTTT. It translates to CASRRTGAGELFF.

This chain uses TRBV4-3 with TRBJ2-1, with 13 bases lining up with TRBD2. V trimming: 1 base; J trimming: 2 bases; junction bases outside the gene matches: 5. Per the germline V gene, CDR1 is LGHNA and CDR2 is YSLEER. There are 18 residues in the CDR3. The CDR3 coding sequence is TGCGCCAGCAGCCAAGTGGGGACTAGCGGGGAGACCTACAATGAGCAGTTCTTC. Protein: CASSQVGTSGETYNEQFF.

The chain combines TRBV6-5 with TRBJ1-4; tentatively, D is TRBD1 (6 bases). Germline CDR1 reads MNHEY; CDR2 reads SVGAGI. CDR3 length: 15 amino acids. V was cut by 5 bases and J by 5 bases, with 15 bases left in between. The CDR3 region is CASSTGQPGNEKLFF. The CDR3 DNA follows: TGTGCCAGCAGTACCGGACAGCCCGGAAATGAAAAACTGTTTTTT.

V and J are TRBV2 and TRBJ2-3; D is perhaps TRBD1 or TRBD2 (5 bases each). Trimming took off 8 bases at V and 4 bases at J, with 22 bases between the two ends. From germline, CDR1 is SNHLY and CDR2 FYNNEI. CDR3 size: 16 residues. The CDR3 reads CASEAGTTRSADTQYF. CDR3 sequence (DNA): TGTGCCAGCGAAGCCGGGACGACTCGATCGGCAGATACGCAGTATTTT.

The chain combines TRBV5-1 with TRBJ2-2, with TRBD1 matching 7 bases. Germline CDR1 and CDR2: SGHRS and YFSETQ. This CDR3 is 18 amino acids long. Unmatched junction bases numbered 10, after V lost 2 bases and J lost 0 bases. CDR3 residues: CASSFNYGTEANTGELFF. The CDR3 DNA is TGCGCCAGCAGCTTTAATTATGGGACAGAGGCGAACACCGGGGAGCTGTTTTTT.

The V call is TRBV18, the J call TRBJ1-1; D is undetermined. This CDR3 is 14 amino acids long. V was trimmed by 0 bases and J by 11 bases, leaving 16 bases between them. CDR1 and CDR2 from the germline V gene are KGHSH and LQKENI. CDR3 coding DNA: TGTGCCAGCTCACCACCCTCTGGGGAGGGAGCGGCTTTCTTT. It encodes CASSPPSGEGAAFF.

This chain joins TRBV7-8 and TRBJ2-5; no firm D call. Trimming removed 4 bases at V and 1 base at J, with 7 bases between. The CDR3 is made up of 13 amino acids. CDR1 and CDR2 from the germline V gene are SGHVS and FQNEAQ. This chain's CDR3 is CASSSTLQETQYF. For the CDR3, the DNA is TGTGCCAGCAGCTCGACTCTCCAAGAGACCCAGTACTTC.

The V and J genes are TRBV7-2 and TRBJ2-1; D is tentatively TRBD1 or TRBD2 (6 bases each). CDR3 length: 14 amino acids. Trimming pared 1 base from V and 8 bases from J, leaving 12 bases between. Germline CDR1 and CDR2: SGHTA and FQGNSA. The CDR3 here is CASSLGGTIYEQFF. The CDR3 nucleotides read TGTGCCAGCAGCTTAGGCGGGACAATTTATGAGCAGTTCTTC.